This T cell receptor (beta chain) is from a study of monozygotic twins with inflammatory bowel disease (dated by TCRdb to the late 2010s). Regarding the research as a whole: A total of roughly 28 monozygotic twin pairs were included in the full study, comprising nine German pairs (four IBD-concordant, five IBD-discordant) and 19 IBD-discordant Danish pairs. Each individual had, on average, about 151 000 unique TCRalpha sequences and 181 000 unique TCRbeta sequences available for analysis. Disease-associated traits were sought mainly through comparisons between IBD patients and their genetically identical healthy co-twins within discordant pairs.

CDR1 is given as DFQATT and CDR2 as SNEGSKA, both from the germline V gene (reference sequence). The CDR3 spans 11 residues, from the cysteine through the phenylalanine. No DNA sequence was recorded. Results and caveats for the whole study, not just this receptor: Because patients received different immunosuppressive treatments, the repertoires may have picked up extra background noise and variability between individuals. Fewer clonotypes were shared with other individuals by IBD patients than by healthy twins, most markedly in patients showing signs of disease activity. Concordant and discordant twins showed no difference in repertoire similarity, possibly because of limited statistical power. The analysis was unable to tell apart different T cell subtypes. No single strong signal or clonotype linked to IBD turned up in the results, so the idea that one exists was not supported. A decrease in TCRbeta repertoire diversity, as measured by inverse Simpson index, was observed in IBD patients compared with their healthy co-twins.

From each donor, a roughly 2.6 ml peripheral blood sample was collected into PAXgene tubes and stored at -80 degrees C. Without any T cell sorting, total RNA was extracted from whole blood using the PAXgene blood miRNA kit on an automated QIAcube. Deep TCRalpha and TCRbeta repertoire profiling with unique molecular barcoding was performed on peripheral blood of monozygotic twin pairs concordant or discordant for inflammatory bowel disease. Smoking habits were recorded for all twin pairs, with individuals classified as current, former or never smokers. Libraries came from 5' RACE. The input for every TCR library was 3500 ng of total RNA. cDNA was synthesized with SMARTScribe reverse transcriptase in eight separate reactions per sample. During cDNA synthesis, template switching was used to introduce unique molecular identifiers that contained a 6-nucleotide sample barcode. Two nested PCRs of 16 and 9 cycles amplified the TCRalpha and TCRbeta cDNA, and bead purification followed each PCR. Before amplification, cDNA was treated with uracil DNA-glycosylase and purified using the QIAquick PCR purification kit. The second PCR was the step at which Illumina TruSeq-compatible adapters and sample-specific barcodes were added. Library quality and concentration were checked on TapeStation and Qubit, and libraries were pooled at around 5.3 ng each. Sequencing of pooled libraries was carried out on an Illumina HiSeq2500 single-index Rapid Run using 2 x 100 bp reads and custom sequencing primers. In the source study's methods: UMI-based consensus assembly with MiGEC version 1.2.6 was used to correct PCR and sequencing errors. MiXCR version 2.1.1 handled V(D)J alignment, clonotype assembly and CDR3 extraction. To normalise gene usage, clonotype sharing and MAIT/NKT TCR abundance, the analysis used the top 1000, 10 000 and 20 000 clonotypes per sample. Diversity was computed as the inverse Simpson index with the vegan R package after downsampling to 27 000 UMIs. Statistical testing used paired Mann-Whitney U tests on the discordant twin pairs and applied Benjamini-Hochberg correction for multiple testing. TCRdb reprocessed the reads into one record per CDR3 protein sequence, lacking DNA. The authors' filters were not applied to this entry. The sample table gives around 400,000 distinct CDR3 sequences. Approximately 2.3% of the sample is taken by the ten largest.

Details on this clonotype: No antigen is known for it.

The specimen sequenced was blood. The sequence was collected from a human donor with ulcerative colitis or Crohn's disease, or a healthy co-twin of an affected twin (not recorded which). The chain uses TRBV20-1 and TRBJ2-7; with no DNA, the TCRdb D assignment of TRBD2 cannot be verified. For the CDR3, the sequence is CSAGTSYEQYF.